This is a list of T cell receptor beta chains from one sample in a study of cytomegalovirus exposure and HLA in healthy donors. The protocol was immunoSEQ multiplex PCR, while the TCRdb copy is restricted to in-frame clones and leaves out a portion. The sample has approximately 140,000 clones, nearly 85% seen once; the top ten hold approximately 1%. The specimen sequenced was PBMCs. The receptors originated from a boy between 10 and 17 years old in good health and CMV-seronegative. CDR3s include the opening cysteine and the closing phenylalanine or tryptophan. Each record gives: CDR3 protein, CDR3 DNA, J gene, clone size, CDR3 length, D gene, V gene. D genes are given only for firm matches. Not every row has a clone size; where given, it reads once, few, many or a size class.

CASRRAAAVEQYF | TGTGCCAGCAGGCGTGCTGCCGCCGTCGAGCAGTACTTC | TRBJ2-7 | - | 13 | - | TRBV2
CASSREALYEQYF | TGTGCCAGCAGCCGTGAGGCCCTCTACGAGCAGTACTTC | TRBJ2-7 | - | 13 | - | TRBV7-2
CASRRHDLDTGELFF | TGTGCCAGCAGGCGACATGATCTCGACACCGGGGAGCTGTTTTTT | TRBJ2-2 | - | 15 | - | TRBV2
CASSYRRTTGVNEQFF | TGTGCCAGCAGTTACCGACGAACGACCGGGGTCAATGAGCAGTTCTTC | TRBJ2-1 | - | 16 | - | TRBV6-5
CASSLLWQRNTGELFF | TGTGCCAGCAGCTTATTATGGCAGCGAAACACCGGGGAGCTGTTTTTT | TRBJ2-2 | few | 16 | - | TRBV7-8
CAWTGGLATYEQYF | TGTGCCTGGACCGGCGGGCTAGCAACCTACGAGCAGTACTTC | TRBJ2-7 | - | 14 | - | TRBV30
CASSQDRQRGLEQFF | TGCGCCAGCAGCCAAGATCGTCAGAGGGGGCTCGAGCAGTTCTTC | TRBJ2-1 | - | 15 | TRBD1 | TRBV4-3
CASSGPSGRETQYF | TGTGCCAGCAGTGGGCCTAGCGGGCGCGAGACCCAGTACTTC | TRBJ2-5 | - | 14 | TRBD2 | TRBV2
CASSPGDRDEQYF | TGTGCCAGCAGCCCAGGGGACAGGGACGAGCAGTACTTC | TRBJ2-7 | - | 13 | TRBD1 | TRBV5-4
CARRTSGNTDTQYF | TGTGCCAGGCGGACTAGCGGAAACACAGATACGCAGTATTTT | TRBJ2-3 | - | 14 | TRBD2 | TRBV2
CASSQDSSNSPLHF | TGCGCCAGCAGCCAAGATTCTTCTAATTCACCCCTCCACTTT | TRBJ1-6 | once | 14 | - | TRBV4-1
CASSDEAYQPQHF | TGTGCCAGCAGTGACGAAGCTTATCAGCCCCAGCATTTT | TRBJ1-5 | - | 13 | - | TRBV2
CAWSRLTPSYEQYF | TGTGCCTGGTCTCGACTCACGCCTTCCTACGAGCAGTACTTC | TRBJ2-7 | - | 14 | - | TRBV30
CSVEPPGGGTIDQETQYF | TGCAGCGTTGAGCCTCCCGGGGGTGGGACGATTGACCAAGAGACCCAGTACTTC | TRBJ2-5 | - | 18 | - | TRBV29-1
CASSYSQTIMEETQYF | TGTGCCAGCAGTTACTCACAGACCATCATGGAAGAGACCCAGTACTTC | TRBJ2-5 | - | 16 | - | TRBV6-5
CASSEAGLTEAFF | TGTGCCAGCAGTGAAGCCGGTCTCACTGAAGCTTTCTTT | TRBJ1-1 | - | 13 | - | TRBV2
CASSPRPDRDQPQHF | TGCGCCAGCAGCCCCCGGCCCGACAGGGATCAGCCCCAGCATTTT | TRBJ1-5 | - | 15 | TRBD1 | TRBV4-1
CASNDLVETDTQYF | TGTGCCAGCAATGACTTGGTTGAGACAGATACGCAGTATTTT | TRBJ2-3 | - | 14 | - | TRBV6-6
CASSMAKRYTEAFF | TGTGCCAGCAGTATGGCCAAGAGGTACACTGAAGCTTTCTTT | TRBJ1-1 | - | 14 | - | TRBV27
CSAIGTSGAFTDTQYF | TGCAGCGCCATAGGGACTAGCGGAGCTTTCACAGATACGCAGTATTTT | TRBJ2-3 | - | 16 | TRBD2 | TRBV29-1
CASRKDRDEKLFF | TGTGCCAGCAGAAAGGACAGGGATGAAAAACTGTTTTTT | TRBJ1-4 | - | 13 | TRBD1 | TRBV2
CATRPGQGLYQPQHF | TGTGCCACTCGGCCGGGACAGGGGCTTTATCAGCCCCAGCATTTT | TRBJ1-5 | - | 15 | TRBD1 | TRBV9
CASSLALPGRGPDTQYF | TGTGCCAGCAGCTTAGCGCTCCCAGGGAGGGGACCAGATACGCAGTATTTT | TRBJ2-3 | - | 17 | TRBD2 | TRBV7-2
CASSPPYSGRHQRTDTQYF | TGTGCCAGCAGCCCCCCTTATAGCGGGAGGCATCAAAGGACAGATACGCAGTATTTT | TRBJ2-3 | once | 19 | TRBD2 | TRBV5-4
CASSQDDRYEQYF | TGTGCCAGCAGCCAAGATGACAGATACGAGCAGTACTTC | TRBJ2-7 | - | 13 | - | TRBV14
CASSHLGGSDQPQHF | TGTGCCAGCAGCCATTTGGGGGGGTCGGATCAGCCCCAGCATTTT | TRBJ1-5 | - | 15 | - | TRBV5-5
CASSRLTGSGGETQYF | TGCGCCAGCAGCCGTCTAACGGGATCGGGTGGAGAGACCCAGTACTTC | TRBJ2-5 | few | 16 | - | TRBV4-3
CASSPGTGIYEQFF | TGTGCCAGCAGCCCCGGGACAGGGATATATGAGCAGTTCTTC | TRBJ2-1 | - | 14 | TRBD1 | TRBV6-1
CASSAQGGGSQPQHF | TGTGCCAGTAGTGCACAGGGAGGGGGAAGTCAGCCCCAGCATTTT | TRBJ1-5 | - | 15 | - | TRBV19
CASSMDRGRGTGTEAFF | TGTGCCAGTAGTATGGACAGGGGGCGCGGGACCGGAACTGAAGCTTTCTTT | TRBJ1-1 | - | 17 | TRBD1 | TRBV19
CASSPGTGLVYEQYF | TGTGCCAGCTCACCCGGGACAGGGCTCGTCTACGAGCAGTACTTC | TRBJ2-7 | - | 15 | TRBD1 | TRBV18
CAWRTGAFEKLFF | TGTGCCTGGAGGACAGGGGCCTTCGAAAAACTGTTTTTT | TRBJ1-4 | - | 13 | TRBD1 | TRBV30
CAISESRGQYYGYTF | TGTGCCATCAGTGAGTCCAGGGGGCAGTACTATGGCTACACCTTC | TRBJ1-2 | - | 15 | TRBD1 | TRBV10-3
CAWSVPTGGAYEQYF | TGTGCCTGGAGTGTACCGACAGGGGGCGCCTACGAGCAGTACTTC | TRBJ2-7 | - | 15 | TRBD1 | TRBV30
CASSLGQLYPNEQYF | TGTGCCAGCAGCCTAGGACAGCTATACCCTAACGAGCAGTACTTC | TRBJ2-7 | - | 15 | - | TRBV5-8
CASSEQGGSQDTQYF | TGTGCCAGCAGTGAACAAGGGGGTAGTCAAGATACGCAGTATTTT | TRBJ2-3 | few | 15 | - | TRBV6-1
CASSARWGGVQADTQYF | TGTGCCAGCAGCGCACGATGGGGGGGGGTTCAGGCAGATACGCAGTATTTT | TRBJ2-3 | - | 17 | TRBD2 | TRBV9
CASSVAFNEQFF | TGTGCCAGCAGCGTAGCCTTCAATGAGCAGTTCTTC | TRBJ2-1 | - | 12 | - | TRBV9
CASSSEAANEKLFF | TGTGCCAGCAGCTCGGAGGCGGCTAATGAAAAACTGTTTTTT | TRBJ1-4 | few | 14 | - | TRBV5-4
CASRPDRGTTSYEQYF | TGTGCCAGCAGACCTGACAGGGGTACTACGTCCTACGAGCAGTACTTC | TRBJ2-7 | - | 16 | TRBD1 | TRBV7-9
CSVEDPGGIGEQYF | TGCAGCGTTGAAGATCCTGGGGGGATTGGAGAGCAGTACTTC | TRBJ2-7 | - | 14 | - | TRBV29-1
CASSADSQGTQYF | TGTGCCAGCAGCGCGGACAGCCAGGGGACCCAGTACTTC | TRBJ2-5 | - | 13 | - | TRBV7-9
CASSNGGLTEAFF | TGTGCCAGCAGCAACGGGGGTCTCACTGAAGCTTTCTTT | TRBJ1-1 | - | 13 | - | TRBV7-8
CASETRTDPYNEQFF | TGTGCTAGTGAGACCAGGACAGATCCCTACAATGAGCAGTTCTTC | TRBJ2-1 | - | 15 | - | TRBV12-5
CASGAGGASNYGYTF | TGTGCCAGCGGCGCTGGAGGGGCATCTAACTATGGCTACACCTTC | TRBJ1-2 | - | 15 | - | TRBV27
CASSEAETGELFF | TGTGCCAGCAGTGAAGCGGAGACCGGGGAGCTGTTTTTT | TRBJ2-2 | - | 13 | - | TRBV6-1
CASSLSMVGTGAYEQYF | TGTGCCAGCAGTTTATCAATGGTCGGGACAGGGGCGTACGAGCAGTACTTC | TRBJ2-7 | - | 17 | TRBD1 | TRBV28
CASSSGQGLAGANVLTF | TGTGCCAGCAGCTCCGGACAGGGCTTGGCCGGGGCCAACGTCCTGACTTTC | TRBJ2-6 | - | 17 | TRBD1 | TRBV27
CASSYPTGQGYSGYTF | TGTGCCAGCAGCTACCCGACGGGACAGGGATACTCTGGCTACACCTTC | TRBJ1-2 | - | 16 | TRBD1 | TRBV6-5